A single TCR beta chain is shown here with its context. Sequencing libraries for TCR beta were prepared with iRepertoire HTBI primers and Arm-PCR of CDR3 regions. TCRdb reanalysed the multiplex PCR reads using MiXCR and keeps one entry per CDR3 protein. The sample records around 420,000 distinct CDR3 sequences, approximately 16% being singletons. V lost 0 bases, J lost 5 bases, and 3 bases stayed unmatched. Germline V gives CDR1 LGHNA, CDR2 YSLEER. The CDR3 has 16 residues. Indicated time point: newly diagnosed GD, antithyroid drugs for less than 3 months. PBMC-derived RNA was used for the TCR library. This specimen comes from a study of regulatory T cells in long-lasting Graves disease. This sample was shared with a second study, whose subject was T cells in Graves' hyperthyroidism and ophthalmopathy. That source adds: Patients having uncontrolled infection, another autoimmune disease, pregnancy or lactation were not included. A model using 13 V-J features told ophthalmopathy apart from stable hyperthyroidism.

The rearrangement uses TRBV4-3 and TRBJ2-3, with 12 bases fitting TRBD2. The sequenced sample was peripheral blood mononuclear cells (PBMCs), obtained at new diagnosis, from a patient treated with antithyroid drugs. The sequence came from a woman in her 40s with Graves disease. The CDR3 protein is CASSQDLAGGVDTQYF. For the CDR3, the DNA is TGCGCCAGCAGCCAAGATCTAGCGGGAGGGGTAGATACGCAGTATTTT.